A selection of T cell receptor beta chains follows, all from one sample in a study of post-analysis software for immune sequencing data. Each CDR3 protein gets one entry after TCRdb re-called the PCR reads with MiXCR. The sample holds hundreds of thousands of distinct CDR3 sequences, 55% to 60% seen once. The specimen was blood. These receptor sequences come from a girl aged 2 to 9 with multiple sclerosis. The CDR3 runs from the conserved cysteine through the conserved F or W. The order of the fields is V gene, CDR3 length, D gene, clone size, J gene, CDR3 protein, CDR3 DNA. A D gene is named only where the DNA matches it firmly. Clone size is not always given. Where it is, it says once, few, many or a class for expanded clones.

v_gene: TRBV4-1
len: 19
d_gene: TRBD2
abundance: .
j_gene: TRBJ2-5
CDR3aa: CASSQDANSGTSLGETQYF
CDR3nt: TGCGCCAGCAGCCAAGACGCAAATTCCGGGACTAGCTTAGGGGAGACCCAGTACTTC

v_gene: TRBV29-1
len: 13
d_gene: TRBD1
abundance: .
j_gene: TRBJ2-3
CDR3aa: CSVEGQGTGAQYF
CDR3nt: TGCAGCGTTGAAGGACAGGGCACTGGGGCGCAGTATTTT

v_gene: TRBV7-2
len: 15
d_gene: TRBD1
abundance: many
j_gene: TRBJ2-4
CDR3aa: CASSLSTGGENIQYF
CDR3nt: TGTGCCAGCAGCCTTTCGACAGGGGGCGAAAACATTCAGTACTTC

v_gene: TRBV20-1
len: 14
d_gene: TRBD2
abundance: few
j_gene: TRBJ2-1
CDR3aa: CSARSLAAYNEQFF
CDR3nt: TGCAGTGCTAGAAGCCTAGCGGCCTACAATGAGCAGTTCTTC

v_gene: TRBV9
len: 13
d_gene: .
abundance: once
j_gene: TRBJ2-1
CDR3aa: CASSANGYNEQFF
CDR3nt: TGTGCCAGCAGCGCCAATGGGTACAATGAGCAGTTCTTC

v_gene: TRBV6-6
len: 15
d_gene: .
abundance: .
j_gene: TRBJ2-7
CDR3aa: CASTNNRDTYYEQYF
CDR3nt: TGTGCCAGCACAAACAACCGGGACACCTACTACGAGCAGTACTTC

v_gene: TRBV7-9
len: 19
d_gene: TRBD2
abundance: .
j_gene: TRBJ2-5
CDR3aa: CASSPGWGPLAGLQETQYF
CDR3nt: TGTGCCAGCAGTCCAGGGTGGGGTCCACTAGCGGGTCTTCAAGAGACCCAGTACTTC

v_gene: TRBV5-5
len: 13
d_gene: .
abundance: .
j_gene: TRBJ1-1
CDR3aa: CASSLAFITEAFF
CDR3nt: TGTGCCAGCAGCTTGGCGTTCATCACTGAAGCTTTCTTT

v_gene: TRBV12-5
len: 12
d_gene: .
abundance: .
j_gene: TRBJ2-7
CDR3aa: CASGLGKYEQYF
CDR3nt: TGTGCTAGTGGTTTGGGGAAATACGAGCAGTACTTC

v_gene: TRBV9
len: 14
d_gene: TRBD1
abundance: few
j_gene: TRBJ2-5
CDR3aa: CASSAGQGRQTEYF
CDR3nt: TGTGCCAGCAGCGCCGGACAGGGGCGACAAACCGAGTACTTC

v_gene: TRBV7-9
len: 13
d_gene: .
abundance: .
j_gene: TRBJ1-1
CDR3aa: CASSPLRDSAAFF
CDR3nt: TGTGCCAGCAGCCCTTTGCGAGATTCAGCAGCTTTCTTT

v_gene: TRBV10-2
len: 14
d_gene: TRBD2
abundance: few
j_gene: TRBJ2-7
CDR3aa: CASNGGGSSYEQYF
CDR3nt: TGCGCCAGCAATGGCGGGGGGAGCTCCTACGAGCAGTACTTC

v_gene: TRBV6-6
len: 13
d_gene: .
abundance: .
j_gene: TRBJ1-2
CDR3aa: CASSSSQGDGYTF
CDR3nt: TGTGCCAGCAGTTCCAGCCAGGGAGACGGCTACACCTTC

v_gene: TRBV11-3
len: 15
d_gene: .
abundance: .
j_gene: TRBJ2-3
CDR3aa: CASSSEDGGTDTQYF
CDR3nt: TGTGCCAGCAGCTCCGAGGACGGGGGCACAGATACGCAGTATTTT

v_gene: TRBV12-3/TRBV12-4
len: 11
d_gene: .
abundance: few
j_gene: TRBJ2-3
CDR3aa: CASSWSDTQYF
CDR3nt: TGTGCCAGCAGTTGGTCAGATACGCAGTATTTT

v_gene: TRBV5-1
len: 14
d_gene: .
abundance: .
j_gene: TRBJ2-1
CDR3aa: CASRGRTGDNEQFF
CDR3nt: TGCGCCAGCAGAGGGAGGACGGGGGACAATGAGCAGTTCTTC

v_gene: TRBV7-2
len: 13
d_gene: .
abundance: .
j_gene: TRBJ2-5
CDR3aa: CASSRLDQETQYF
CDR3nt: TGTGCCAGCAGCCGACTAGACCAAGAGACCCAGTACTTC

v_gene: TRBV20-1
len: 17
d_gene: TRBD2
abundance: .
j_gene: TRBJ2-4
CDR3aa: CSAKGLGGKGKGDIQYF
CDR3nt: TGCAGTGCTAAGGGTCTGGGGGGGAAGGGTAAAGGGGACATTCAGTACTTC

v_gene: TRBV7-8
len: 16
d_gene: TRBD2
abundance: few
j_gene: TRBJ2-7
CDR3aa: CASSPTPSGLSYEQYF
CDR3nt: TGTGCCAGCAGCCCCACCCCTAGCGGGTTGTCCTACGAGCAGTACTTC

v_gene: TRBV7-2
len: 13
d_gene: TRBD1
abundance: .
j_gene: TRBJ1-2
CDR3aa: CASRTGGFGGYTF
CDR3nt: TGTGCCAGCAGGACAGGGGGTTTTGGTGGCTACACCTTC

v_gene: TRBV7-3
len: 17
d_gene: .
abundance: .
j_gene: TRBJ2-1
CDR3aa: CASSLSSGPEGRGEQFF
CDR3nt: TGTGCCAGCAGCTTAAGCTCCGGGCCGGAAGGACGGGGTGAGCAGTTCTTC

v_gene: TRBV29-1
len: 13
d_gene: TRBD2
abundance: few
j_gene: TRBJ2-5
CDR3aa: CSVTLAVQETQYF
CDR3nt: TGCAGCGTGACTCTAGCGGTCCAAGAGACCCAGTACTTC

v_gene: TRBV4-3
len: 15
d_gene: .
abundance: .
j_gene: TRBJ2-6
CDR3aa: CASSQEALGANVLTF
CDR3nt: TGCGCCAGCAGCCAAGAGGCGTTGGGGGCCAACGTCCTGACTTTC

v_gene: TRBV29-1
len: 12
d_gene: .
abundance: .
j_gene: TRBJ1-1
CDR3aa: CSVAPQVAEAFF
CDR3nt: TGCAGCGTTGCCCCCCAAGTCGCTGAAGCTTTCTTT

v_gene: TRBV2
len: 18
d_gene: TRBD1
abundance: .
j_gene: TRBJ2-6
CDR3aa: CASKLPGQGAVGANVLTF
CDR3nt: TGTGCCAGCAAGCTCCCGGGACAGGGGGCTGTTGGGGCCAACGTCCTGACTTTC

v_gene: TRBV29-1
len: 16
d_gene: TRBD1
abundance: .
j_gene: TRBJ1-2
CDR3aa: CSVGLSGQGSGDGYTF
CDR3nt: TGCAGCGTTGGTCTCTCGGGACAGGGGTCCGGGGATGGCTACACCTTC

v_gene: TRBV3-1
len: 14
d_gene: .
abundance: .
j_gene: TRBJ1-2
CDR3aa: CASSQDSGEGGYTF
CDR3nt: TGTGCCAGCAGCCAAGACTCGGGGGAGGGTGGCTACACCTTC

v_gene: TRBV12-3/TRBV12-4
len: 13
d_gene: .
abundance: .
j_gene: TRBJ2-7
CDR3aa: CASSLGGAWEQYF
CDR3nt: TGTGCCAGCAGTTTAGGCGGTGCGTGGGAGCAGTACTTC

v_gene: TRBV7-2
len: 16
d_gene: .
abundance: .
j_gene: TRBJ2-4
CDR3aa: CASSLVRAVAKNIQYF
CDR3nt: TGTGCCAGCAGCTTAGTGCGAGCAGTAGCCAAAAACATTCAGTACTTC

v_gene: TRBV25-1
len: 14
d_gene: .
abundance: once
j_gene: TRBJ2-7
CDR3aa: CASSGPGASYEQYF
CDR3nt: TGTGCCAGCAGTGGCCCCGGGGCCTCCTACGAGCAGTACTTC

v_gene: TRBV10-3
len: 13
d_gene: TRBD1
abundance: few
j_gene: TRBJ1-5
CDR3aa: CAISTGVNQPQHF
CDR3nt: TGTGCCATCAGTACAGGGGTAAATCAGCCCCAGCATTTT

v_gene: TRBV20-1
len: 17
d_gene: TRBD1
abundance: .
j_gene: TRBJ1-5
CDR3aa: CSAIGRDRGLSNQPQHF
CDR3nt: TGCAGTGCCATCGGCCGGGACAGGGGCCTTAGCAATCAGCCCCAGCATTTT

v_gene: TRBV7-2
len: 15
d_gene: TRBD1
abundance: few
j_gene: TRBJ2-1
CDR3aa: CASSEGRGTHNEQFF
CDR3nt: TGTGCCAGCAGCGAGGGCAGGGGGACCCACAATGAGCAGTTCTTC

v_gene: TRBV7-3
len: 15
d_gene: .
abundance: .
j_gene: TRBJ2-7
CDR3aa: CASSLRGQLAYEQYF
CDR3nt: TGTGCCAGCAGCTTAAGGGGGCAACTAGCCTACGAGCAGTACTTC

v_gene: TRBV12-3/TRBV12-4
len: 14
d_gene: TRBD1
abundance: .
j_gene: TRBJ1-2
CDR3aa: CASGAGTGYYGYTF
CDR3nt: TGTGCCAGCGGAGCCGGGACAGGCTACTATGGCTACACCTTC

v_gene: TRBV29-1
len: 12
d_gene: .
abundance: few
j_gene: TRBJ2-1
CDR3aa: CSVGGANNEQFF
CDR3nt: TGCAGCGTTGGCGGAGCCAACAATGAGCAGTTCTTC

v_gene: TRBV12-3/TRBV12-4
len: 16
d_gene: .
abundance: .
j_gene: TRBJ2-1
CDR3aa: CASSFRGGRSYNEQFF
CDR3nt: TGTGCCAGCAGTTTTAGGGGCGGACGGTCTTACAATGAGCAGTTCTTC

v_gene: TRBV5-1
len: 14
d_gene: .
abundance: .
j_gene: TRBJ1-1
CDR3aa: CASSLDTMNTEAFF
CDR3nt: TGCGCCAGCAGCTTGGACACCATGAACACTGAAGCTTTCTTT

v_gene: TRBV4-2
len: 16
d_gene: TRBD2
abundance: once
j_gene: TRBJ2-1
CDR3aa: CASSQDSSGGPNEQFF
CDR3nt: TGTGCCAGCAGCCAAGATAGTAGCGGGGGGCCGAATGAGCAGTTCTTC

v_gene: TRBV12-3/TRBV12-4
len: 19
d_gene: TRBD1
abundance: once
j_gene: TRBJ2-3
CDR3aa: CASSFWSRQGQVVRRTQYF
CDR3nt: TGTGCCAGCAGTTTTTGGTCCCGACAGGGACAGGTTGTTCGACGTACGCAGTATTTT

v_gene: TRBV7-9
len: 15
d_gene: .
abundance: .
j_gene: TRBJ2-1
CDR3aa: CASSHPLLAYNEQFF
CDR3nt: TGTGCCAGCAGCCACCCTCTGCTAGCCTACAATGAGCAGTTCTTC

v_gene: TRBV27
len: 16
d_gene: TRBD2
abundance: .
j_gene: TRBJ2-5
CDR3aa: CASSLAGRTSDETQYF
CDR3nt: TGTGCCAGCAGTTTGGCTGGACGGACTAGCGACGAGACCCAGTACTTC

v_gene: TRBV6-1
len: 15
d_gene: .
abundance: .
j_gene: TRBJ1-2
CDR3aa: CASSPRTGRDYGYTF
CDR3nt: TGTGCCAGCAGTCCCCGGACGGGGAGGGACTATGGCTACACCTTC

v_gene: TRBV6-6
len: 13
d_gene: .
abundance: .
j_gene: TRBJ2-1
CDR3aa: CASSYSTSSEQFF
CDR3nt: TGTGCCAGCAGTTATTCGACTAGTTCTGAGCAGTTCTTC

v_gene: TRBV5-1
len: 17
d_gene: .
abundance: .
j_gene: TRBJ2-1
CDR3aa: CASSLGTPRGVYNEQFF
CDR3nt: TGCGCCAGCAGCTTGGGGACCCCTAGAGGGGTATACAATGAGCAGTTCTTC

v_gene: TRBV6-1
len: 14
d_gene: TRBD1
abundance: .
j_gene: TRBJ2-4
CDR3aa: CASRAGTGMNIQYF
CDR3nt: TGTGCCAGCAGGGCCGGGACAGGGATGAACATTCAGTACTTC

v_gene: TRBV6-2/TRBV6-3
len: 14
d_gene: .
abundance: .
j_gene: TRBJ2-7
CDR3aa: CASRGDALVDEQYF
CDR3nt: TGTGCCAGCAGAGGGGACGCACTGGTGGACGAGCAGTACTTC

v_gene: TRBV27
len: 14
d_gene: .
abundance: .
j_gene: TRBJ2-1
CDR3aa: CASSLLKGYNEQFF
CDR3nt: TGTGCCAGCAGTTTATTGAAGGGGTACAATGAGCAGTTCTTC

v_gene: TRBV9
len: 19
d_gene: TRBD2
abundance: .
j_gene: TRBJ2-1
CDR3aa: CASSVDPGLAGGPYNEQFF
CDR3nt: TGTGCCAGCAGCGTAGATCCGGGGTTAGCGGGAGGCCCCTACAATGAGCAGTTCTTC

v_gene: TRBV11-2
len: 13
d_gene: .
abundance: few
j_gene: TRBJ2-1
CDR3aa: CASSLALVGSWFF
CDR3nt: TGTGCCAGCAGCTTAGCCCTAGTGGGTTCATGGTTCTTC